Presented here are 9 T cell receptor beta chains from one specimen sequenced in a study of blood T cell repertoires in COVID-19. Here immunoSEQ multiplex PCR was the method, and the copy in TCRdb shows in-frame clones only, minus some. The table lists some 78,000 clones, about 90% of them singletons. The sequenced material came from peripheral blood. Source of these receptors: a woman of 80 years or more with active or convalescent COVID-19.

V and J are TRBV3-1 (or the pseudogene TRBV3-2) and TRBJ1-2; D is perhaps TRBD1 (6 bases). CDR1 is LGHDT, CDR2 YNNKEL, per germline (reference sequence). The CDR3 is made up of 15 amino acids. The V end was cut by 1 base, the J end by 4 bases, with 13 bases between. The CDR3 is CASSQVFRDIYGYTF. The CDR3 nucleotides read TGTGCCAGCAGCCAAGTTTTCAGGGACATCTATGGCTACACCTTC.

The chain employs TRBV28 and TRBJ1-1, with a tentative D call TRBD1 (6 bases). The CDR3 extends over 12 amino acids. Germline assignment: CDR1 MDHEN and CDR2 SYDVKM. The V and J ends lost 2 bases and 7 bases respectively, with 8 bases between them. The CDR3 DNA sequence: TGTGCCAGCAGTTTAGGACAGTTTGAAGCTTTCTTT. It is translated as CASSLGQFEAFF.

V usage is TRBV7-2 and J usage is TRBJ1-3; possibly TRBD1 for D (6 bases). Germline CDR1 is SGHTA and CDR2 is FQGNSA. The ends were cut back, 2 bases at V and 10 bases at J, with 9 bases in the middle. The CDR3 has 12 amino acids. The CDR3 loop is CASSLQGLTIYF. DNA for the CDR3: TGTGCCAGCAGCTTACAGGGGTTAACCATATATTTT.

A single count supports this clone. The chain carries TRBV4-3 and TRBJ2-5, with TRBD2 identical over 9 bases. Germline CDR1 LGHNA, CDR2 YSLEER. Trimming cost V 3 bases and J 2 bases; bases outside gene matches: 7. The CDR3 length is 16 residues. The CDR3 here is CASSQSSSGAQETQYF. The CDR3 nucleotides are TGCGCCAGCAGCCAGAGCTCTAGCGGGGCTCAAGAGACCCAGTACTTC.

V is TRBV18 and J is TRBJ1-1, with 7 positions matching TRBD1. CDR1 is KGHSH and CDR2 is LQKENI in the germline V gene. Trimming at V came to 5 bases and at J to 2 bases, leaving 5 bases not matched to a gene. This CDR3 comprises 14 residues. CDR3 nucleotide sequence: TGTGCCAGCTCAGGCCAGGGGGTTAACACTGAAGCTTTCTTT. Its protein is CASSGQGVNTEAFF.

The CDR3 is CASSGTGEQPQHF. For the CDR3, the DNA is TGTGCCAGCAGTGGGACAGGGGAACAGCCCCAGCATTTT. The chain joins TRBV2 to TRBJ1-5, with TRBD1 matching over 9 bases. CDR3 length equals 13 residues. Losses at the gene ends were 4 bases for V and 7 bases for J; bases not matched to a gene: 2. CDR1 SNHLY and CDR2 FYNNEI come from the germline V gene.

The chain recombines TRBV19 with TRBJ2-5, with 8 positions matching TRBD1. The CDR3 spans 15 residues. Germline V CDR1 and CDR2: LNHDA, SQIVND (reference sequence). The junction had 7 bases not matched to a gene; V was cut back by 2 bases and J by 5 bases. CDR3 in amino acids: CASSISAGGQETQYF. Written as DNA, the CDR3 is TGTGCCAGTAGTATATCGGCAGGGGGCCAGGAGACCCAGTACTTC.

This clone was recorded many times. CDR3 sequence: CASSLVASGQETQYF. Written as DNA, the CDR3 is TGTGCCAGCAGCTTAGTAGCTAGCGGCCAAGAGACCCAGTACTTC. The rearrangement links TRBV7-2 to TRBJ2-5, with TRBD2 matching 7 bases. Unmatched junction bases numbered 3, after V lost 1 base and J lost 1 base. The CDR3 loop spans 15 amino acids. The V gene's germline CDR1 is SGHTA and CDR2 FQGNSA.

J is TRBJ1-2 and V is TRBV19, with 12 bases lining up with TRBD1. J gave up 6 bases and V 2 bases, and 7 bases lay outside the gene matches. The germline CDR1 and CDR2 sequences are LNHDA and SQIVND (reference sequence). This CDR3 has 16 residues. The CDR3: CASSISFGDRGHGYTF. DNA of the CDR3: TGTGCCAGTAGTATATCGTTTGGGGACAGGGGGCATGGCTACACCTTC.